This TCR beta chain was observed in a study of neoadjuvant nivolumab and ipilimumab in lung cancer (dated by TCRdb to 2020 to 2022). Notes on the research overall: Intravenous nivolumab was dosed at 3 mg/kg on days 1, 15 and 29, and in the combination arm ipilimumab 1 mg/kg was added on day 1 only. Matched pretherapy and resected tumor pairs were analyzed from seven patients, of whom four had been treated with nivolumab and three with nivolumab plus ipilimumab. The study compared TCR repertoires in pretherapy (baseline) peripheral blood with TCR repertoires in tumors resected at surgery after neoadjuvant immune checkpoint blockade. A total of just under 45 patients with operable NSCLC were treated in the trial, with roughly 23 randomized to nivolumab monotherapy and 21 randomized to nivolumab plus ipilimumab. The primary trial endpoint was the major pathologic response (MPR) rate in the intention-to-treat population in each study arm.

Points on this clone: The specificity of this receptor is unknown. The record has no base qualities; no much larger clone is one base away.

In light of the paper, this sample's time point label describes: at surgical resection after neoadjuvant nivolumab +/- ipilimumab. The samples were taken from NEOSTAR, a phase 2 randomized trial in operable NSCLC that tested neoadjuvant nivolumab or nivolumab plus ipilimumab, followed by surgery. Beyond this particular receptor, the publication reports: A small number of samples underwent TCR sequencing. There was no significant correlation between TCR clonality and pathologic tumor regression, and just a single major-pathologic-response sample was available for the clonality-regression analysis. Resected tumors had greater TCR richness and clonality than tumor-adjacent uninvolved lung, and increases were observed in more dual-therapy-treated tumors. From pretherapy to surgery, tumor T-cell richness and clonality went up in three of three dual-therapy tumors, versus only two of four nivolumab-treated tumors. Richness in tumors resected after neoadjuvant therapy showed a positive correlation with pretherapy blood TCR richness (Spearman R ≈ 0.79).

Library preparation was by the immunoSEQ multiplex PCR assay. The paper's processing steps were these. Repertoires were summarized by richness and clonality, and significantly expanded and contracted clones were identified between pre- and post-therapy samples. Here the immuneACCESS table is served through TCRdb, limited to in-frame sequences with V and J called. Missing clones are a known gap in these copies; in checked studies unresolved V genes cover under half, and the rest lacks a known reason. The DNA gave D and trimming, while V, J and clone size come from that table. For this sample there are 25,000 to 35,000 clones; 75% to 95% appear just once. Roughly 4.5% of the sample comes from the top ten. The CDR3 spans 20 residues, from the cysteine through the phenylalanine. Just the 60-base CDR3 DNA is kept, in frame starting at base 1. Trimming takes 6 bases off V and 0 bases off J; junction bases not matched to a gene: 17. Taken from the germline V gene, the CDR1 and CDR2 loops are KGHSH and LQKENI.

Sequences were derived from peripheral blood, sampled after neoadjuvant nivolumab, alone or with ipilimumab, at or shortly before surgery. The TCR sequence derives from an adult with non-small cell lung cancer. This chain joins TRBV18 to TRBJ1-5; 10 nucleotides in the junction match TRBD1. In nucleotides, the sequence is TGTGCCAGCTCCATGACCGGGGACAGGGGTAGGGGCGATAGCAATCAGCCCCAGCATTTT. Translated, this gives CASSMTGDRGRGDSNQPQHF.